This is a list of T cell receptor beta chains from one sample in a study of CD8 T cells in ankylosing spondylitis. A single record per CDR3 protein comes from TCRdb applying MiXCR to the 5' RACE reads. The sample consists of 80,000 to 100,000 distinct CDR3 sequences, almost 8.5% of them appearing once. Material: blood, either unsorted or a sorted T cell fraction (not recorded which). The receptors were sampled from a male donor with ankylosing spondylitis or in good health (not recorded which). Each CDR3 is given with its conserved first and last residue. The D gene is left open where the match is weak. Only some rows state a clone size, as once, few, many or a class for expanded clones.

>TRBJ2-1|few|NA|TRBV4-3
TGCGCCAGCAGCCAAGATTCAGCGGGAGGACAGGGCAATGAGCAGTTCTTC
CASSQDSAGGQGNEQFF
>TRBJ2-4|NA|NA|TRBV7-9
TGTGCCAGCAGCCCTCGATCTGGATTTACCAAAAACATTCAGTACTTC
CASSPRSGFTKNIQYF
>TRBJ2-3|many|NA|TRBV5-1
TGCGCCAGCAGCTTTAACCTGATCAGCACAGATACGCAGTATTTT
CASSFNLISTDTQYF
>TRBJ2-2|many|TRBD2|TRBV7-2
TGTGCCAGCAGCGTGGGACTAGCGGGTTTGGGGGAGCTGTTTTTT
CASSVGLAGLGELFF
>TRBJ2-1|many|TRBD2|TRBV12-3/TRBV12-4
TGTGCCAGCAGCCTTCTGACTAGCGGGGGCTTGGGTGAGCAGTTCTTC
CASSLLTSGGLGEQFF
>TRBJ2-7|NA|NA|TRBV12-3/TRBV12-4
TGTGCCAGCAGTATACAAAGCGAGCAGTACTTC
CASSIQSEQYF
>TRBJ2-7|few|NA|TRBV6-5
TGTGCCAGCAGTTACTCATTGGACACCTACGAGCAGTACTTC
CASSYSLDTYEQYF
>TRBJ1-5|many|TRBD1|TRBV20-1
TGCAGTGCTAGAGTGTCGGACGGGACAGGGAACCAGCCCCAGCATTTT
CSARVSDGTGNQPQHF
>TRBJ2-3|many|NA|TRBV10-3
TGTGCCATCAGTGAGTCTACAGGGGAGGTAACAGATACGCAGTATTTT
CAISESTGEVTDTQYF
>TRBJ2-7|many|TRBD2|TRBV5-1
TGCGCCAGTACTAGCGGGAGCTCCTACGAGCAGTACTTC
CASTSGSSYEQYF
>TRBJ2-7|many|NA|TRBV10-3
TGTGCCACAACGGACAGCCCTGACTCCTACGAGCAGTACTTC
CATTDSPDSYEQYF
>TRBJ2-5|many|TRBD2|TRBV7-8
TGTGCCAGCAGCCCCTCAAAACTAGCGGGGGAGCAAAACCAAGAGACCCAGTACTTC
CASSPSKLAGEQNQETQYF
>TRBJ1-6|many|TRBD1|TRBV10-3
TGTGCCATCAGTGAGTCGACAGGGGAAGGATCACCCCTCCACTTT
CAISESTGEGSPLHF
>TRBJ1-2|many|TRBD1|TRBV12-5
TGTGCTAGTGGCCCTCGGACAGGGACCACTTATGGCTACACCTTC
CASGPRTGTTYGYTF
>TRBJ1-1|many|TRBD1|TRBV5-1
TGCGCCAGCAGCGGGGGGACAGGTGGAACTGAAGCTTTCTTT
CASSGGTGGTEAFF
>TRBJ1-1|many|NA|TRBV12-3/TRBV12-4
TGTGCCAGCAGTCGCGACAGTAACACTGAAGCTTTCTTT
CASSRDSNTEAFF
>TRBJ2-2|NA|NA|TRBV19
TGTGCCAGTAGTATGGGGAGGATGAACACCGGGGAGCTGTTTTTT
CASSMGRMNTGELFF
>TRBJ1-2|many|TRBD1|TRBV20-1
TGCAGTGCTAGCGAGGGACAGGTGGGCTTTCGCTACACCTTC
CSASEGQVGFRYTF
>TRBJ2-3|many|NA|TRBV2
TGTGCCAGCATTGTCGGCGGGATCGGCACAGATACGCAGTATTTT
CASIVGGIGTDTQYF
>TRBJ1-1|many|NA|TRBV9
TGTGCCAGCAGCGTAGTAACAGAGAACACTGAAGCTTTCTTT
CASSVVTENTEAFF
>TRBJ2-3|NA|TRBD1|TRBV4-3
TGCGCCAGCAGCTACGGACAGGGGGCAGATACGCAGTATTTT
CASSYGQGADTQYF
>TRBJ1-6|many|NA|TRBV6-6
TGTGCCAGCAGTAGGGATAATTCACCCCTCCACTTT
CASSRDNSPLHF
>TRBJ2-1|many|NA|TRBV27
TGTGCCAGCAGTTTATATGGGCAGGGCTTTAATGAGCAGTTCTTC
CASSLYGQGFNEQFF
>TRBJ2-2|NA|TRBD2|TRBV5-6
TGTGCCAGCAGCCGTACTAGCGACTCGAACACCGGGGAGCTGTTTTTT
CASSRTSDSNTGELFF
>TRBJ1-5|many|NA|TRBV13
TGTGCCAGCAGCCGCGGGGGCCTGGATCAGCCCCAGCATTTT
CASSRGGLDQPQHF